This TCR beta chain was retrieved from a study of blood T cell repertoires in COVID-19. The V gene's germline CDR1 is SEHNR and CDR2 FQNEAQ (reference sequence). The CDR3 has 12 residues. V lost 1 base to trimming and J lost 7 bases; unmatched junction nucleotides: 0. Clones were read by immunoSEQ multiplex PCR, and TCRdb kept only the in-frame ones, dropping some. The profile shows roughly 4,600 clones, about nine tenths of them singletons. The sequence was obtained from a man between 65 and 85 years old with COVID-19, enrolled during active disease. Sequencing was done on a sample of peripheral blood. The J gene is TRBJ2-5, the V gene TRBV7-9; 7 bases align to TRBD2. The CDR3 DNA reads as TGTGCCAGCAGCTTAGGGGGGGGGACCCAGTACTTC. It yields the protein CASSLGGGTQYF.